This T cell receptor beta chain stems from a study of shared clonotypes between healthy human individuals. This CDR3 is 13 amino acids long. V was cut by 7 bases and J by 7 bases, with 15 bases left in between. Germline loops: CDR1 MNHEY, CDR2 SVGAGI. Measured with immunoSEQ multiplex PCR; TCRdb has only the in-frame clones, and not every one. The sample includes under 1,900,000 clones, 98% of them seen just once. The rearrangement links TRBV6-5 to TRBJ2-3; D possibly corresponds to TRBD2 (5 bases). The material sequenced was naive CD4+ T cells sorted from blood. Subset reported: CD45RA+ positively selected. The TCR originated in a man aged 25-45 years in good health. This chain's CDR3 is CASNEGRVNTQYF. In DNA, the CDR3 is TGTGCCAGCAACGAGGGCCGGGTAAATACGCAGTATTTT.